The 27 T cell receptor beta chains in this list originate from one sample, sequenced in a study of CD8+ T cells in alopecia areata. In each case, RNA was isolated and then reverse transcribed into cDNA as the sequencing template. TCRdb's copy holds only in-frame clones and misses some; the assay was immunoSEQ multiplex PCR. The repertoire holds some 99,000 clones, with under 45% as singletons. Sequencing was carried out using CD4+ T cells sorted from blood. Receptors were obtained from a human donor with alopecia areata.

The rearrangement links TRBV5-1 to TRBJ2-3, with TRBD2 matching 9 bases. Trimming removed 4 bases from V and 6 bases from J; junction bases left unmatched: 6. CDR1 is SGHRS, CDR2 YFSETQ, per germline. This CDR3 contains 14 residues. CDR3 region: CASSTGLAPDTQYF. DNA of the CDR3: TGCGCCAGCAGCACGGGACTAGCCCCGGATACGCAGTATTTT.

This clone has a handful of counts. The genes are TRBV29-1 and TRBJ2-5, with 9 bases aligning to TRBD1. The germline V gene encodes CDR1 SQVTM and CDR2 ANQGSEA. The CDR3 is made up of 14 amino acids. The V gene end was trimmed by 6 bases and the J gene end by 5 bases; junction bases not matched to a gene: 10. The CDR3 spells CSVDTGGRGETQYF. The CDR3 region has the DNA TGCAGCGTGGATACAGGGGGCAGGGGGGAGACCCAGTACTTC.

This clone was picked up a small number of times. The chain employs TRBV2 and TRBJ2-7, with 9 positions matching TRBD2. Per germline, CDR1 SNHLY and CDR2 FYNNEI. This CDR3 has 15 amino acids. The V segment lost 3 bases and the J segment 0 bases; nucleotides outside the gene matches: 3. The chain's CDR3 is CASSDSGRDSYEQYF. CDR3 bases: TGTGCCAGCAGTGATAGCGGGAGAGACTCCTACGAGCAGTACTTC.

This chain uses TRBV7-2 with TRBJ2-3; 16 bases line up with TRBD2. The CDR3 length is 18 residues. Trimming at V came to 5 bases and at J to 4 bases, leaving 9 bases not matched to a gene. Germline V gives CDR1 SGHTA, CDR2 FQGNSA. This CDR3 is CASSRGTSGRAGADTQYF. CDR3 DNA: TGTGCCAGCAGCCGAGGGACTAGCGGGAGGGCCGGCGCAGATACGCAGTATTTT.

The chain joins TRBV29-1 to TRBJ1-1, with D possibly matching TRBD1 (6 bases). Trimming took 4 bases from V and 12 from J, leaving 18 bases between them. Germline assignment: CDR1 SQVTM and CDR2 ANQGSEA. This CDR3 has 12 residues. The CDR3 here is CSVASGVGGSFF. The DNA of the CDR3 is TGCAGCGTTGCGTCAGGGGTAGGGGGGTCTTTCTTT.

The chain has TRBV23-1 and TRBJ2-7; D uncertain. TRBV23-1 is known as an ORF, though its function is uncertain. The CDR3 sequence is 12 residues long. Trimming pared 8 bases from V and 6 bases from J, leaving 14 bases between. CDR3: CASPTTASEQYF. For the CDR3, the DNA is TGCGCCAGCCCAACTACGGCGTCCGAGCAGTACTTC.

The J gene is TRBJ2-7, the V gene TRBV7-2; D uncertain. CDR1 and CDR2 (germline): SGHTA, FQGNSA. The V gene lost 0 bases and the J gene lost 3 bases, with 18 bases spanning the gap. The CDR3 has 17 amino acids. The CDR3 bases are TGTGCCAGCAGCTTAGCGGTCGGCGGCGGCTTTTACTACGAGCAGTACTTC. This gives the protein CASSLAVGGGFYYEQYF.

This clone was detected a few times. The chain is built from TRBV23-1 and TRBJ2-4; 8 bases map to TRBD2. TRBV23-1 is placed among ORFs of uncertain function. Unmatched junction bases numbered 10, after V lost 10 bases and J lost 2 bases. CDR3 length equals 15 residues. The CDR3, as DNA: TGCGCCATCGGTCCCGTTAGCGGGACCAAAAACATTCAGTACTTC. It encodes CAIGPVSGTKNIQYF.

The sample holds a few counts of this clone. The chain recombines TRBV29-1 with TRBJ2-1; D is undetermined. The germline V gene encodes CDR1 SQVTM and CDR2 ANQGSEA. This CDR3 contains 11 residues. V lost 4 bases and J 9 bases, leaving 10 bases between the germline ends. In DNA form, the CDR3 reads TGCAGCGTTGCTCGTGCGAGTGAGCAGTTCTTC. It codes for CSVARASEQFF.

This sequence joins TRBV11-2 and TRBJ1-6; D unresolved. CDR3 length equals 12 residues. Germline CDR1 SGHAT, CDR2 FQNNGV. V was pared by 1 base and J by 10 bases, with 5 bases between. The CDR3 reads CASSLGISPLHF. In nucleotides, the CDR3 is TGTGCCAGCAGCTTAGGGATCTCACCCCTCCACTTT.

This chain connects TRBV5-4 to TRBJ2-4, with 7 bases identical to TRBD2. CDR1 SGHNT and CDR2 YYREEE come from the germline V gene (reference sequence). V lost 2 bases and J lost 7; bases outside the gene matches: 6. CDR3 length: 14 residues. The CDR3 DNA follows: TGTGCCAGCAGCTTTGCCGGGGAGGGGAACATTCAGTACTTC. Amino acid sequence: CASSFAGEGNIQYF.

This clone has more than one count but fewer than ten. The chain's CDR3 is CSVESELSRGSYF. The CDR3 bases are TGCAGCGTTGAGTCCGAGTTGAGCCGGGGATCGTACTTC. V is TRBV29-1 and J is TRBJ2-7; D perhaps matches TRBD2 (5 bases). The CDR3 sequence is 13 residues long. Per the germline V gene, CDR1 is SQVTM and CDR2 is ANQGSEA. V was clipped by 3 bases and J by 12 bases, with 21 bases between them.

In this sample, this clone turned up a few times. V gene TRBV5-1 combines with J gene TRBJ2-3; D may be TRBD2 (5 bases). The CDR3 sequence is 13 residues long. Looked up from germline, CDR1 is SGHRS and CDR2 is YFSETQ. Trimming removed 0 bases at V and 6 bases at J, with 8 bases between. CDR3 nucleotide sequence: TGCGCCAGCAGCTTGGCCCCGGGGGATACGCAGTATTTT. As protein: CASSLAPGDTQYF.

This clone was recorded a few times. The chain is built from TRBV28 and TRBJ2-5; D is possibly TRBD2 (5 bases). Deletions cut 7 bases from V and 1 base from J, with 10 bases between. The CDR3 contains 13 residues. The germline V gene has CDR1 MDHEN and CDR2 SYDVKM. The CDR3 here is CASTVTIQETQYF. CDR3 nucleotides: TGTGCCAGCACCGTGACTATCCAAGAGACCCAGTACTTC.

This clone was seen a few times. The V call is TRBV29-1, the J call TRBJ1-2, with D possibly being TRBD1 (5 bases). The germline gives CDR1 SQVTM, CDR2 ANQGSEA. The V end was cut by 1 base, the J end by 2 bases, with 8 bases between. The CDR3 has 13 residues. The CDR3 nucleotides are TGCAGCGTTGAAGTGGGGGGAAACTATGGCTACACCTTC. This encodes CSVEVGGNYGYTF.

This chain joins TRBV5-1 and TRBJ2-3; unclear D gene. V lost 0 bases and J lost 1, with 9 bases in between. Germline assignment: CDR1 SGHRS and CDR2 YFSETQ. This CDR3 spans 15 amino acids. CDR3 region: CASSLVGSRTDTQYF. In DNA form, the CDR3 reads TGCGCCAGCAGCTTGGTGGGGTCACGCACAGATACGCAGTATTTT.

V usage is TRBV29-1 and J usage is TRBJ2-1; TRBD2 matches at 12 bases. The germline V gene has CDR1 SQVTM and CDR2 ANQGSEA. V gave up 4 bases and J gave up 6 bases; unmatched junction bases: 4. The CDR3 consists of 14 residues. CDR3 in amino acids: CSVATSGSGNEQFF. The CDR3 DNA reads TGCAGCGTTGCGACTAGCGGGAGCGGCAATGAGCAGTTCTTC.

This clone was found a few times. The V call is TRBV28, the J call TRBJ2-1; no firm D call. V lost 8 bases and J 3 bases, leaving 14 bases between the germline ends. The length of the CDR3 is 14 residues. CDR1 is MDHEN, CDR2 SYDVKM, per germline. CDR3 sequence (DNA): TGTGCCAGCGGGTTGGCAGGTATCTACAATGAGCAGTTCTTC. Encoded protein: CASGLAGIYNEQFF.

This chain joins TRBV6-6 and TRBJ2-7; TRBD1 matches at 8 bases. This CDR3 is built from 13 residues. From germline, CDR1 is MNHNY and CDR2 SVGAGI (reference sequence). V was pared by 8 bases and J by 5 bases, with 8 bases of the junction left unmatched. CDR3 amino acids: CASRAAGGDEQYF. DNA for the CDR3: TGTGCCAGCCGCGCGGCAGGGGGCGACGAGCAGTACTTC.

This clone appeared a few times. The CDR3 DNA is TGTGCCAGCAGCAAATCGACAGGCTCCTACGAGCAGTACTTC. Protein product: CASSKSTGSYEQYF. This rearrangement joins TRBV11-2 to TRBJ2-7, with D perhaps TRBD1 (6 bases). Per germline, CDR1 SGHAT and CDR2 FQNNGV. The CDR3 loop spans 14 amino acids. The V end was cut by 5 bases, the J end by 0 bases, with 11 bases between.

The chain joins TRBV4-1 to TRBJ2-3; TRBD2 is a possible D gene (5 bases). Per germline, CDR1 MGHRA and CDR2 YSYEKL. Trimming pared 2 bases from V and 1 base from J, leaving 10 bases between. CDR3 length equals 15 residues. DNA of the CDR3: TGCGCCAGCAGCCAAAGAGGGAGTGGCACAGATACGCAGTATTTT. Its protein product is CASSQRGSGTDTQYF.

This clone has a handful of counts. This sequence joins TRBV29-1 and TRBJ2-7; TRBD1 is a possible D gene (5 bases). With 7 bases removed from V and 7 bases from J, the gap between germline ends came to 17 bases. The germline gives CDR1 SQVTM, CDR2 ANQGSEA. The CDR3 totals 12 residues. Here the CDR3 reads CSAAAGFEEQYF. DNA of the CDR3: TGCAGCGCTGCGGCAGGGTTCGAAGAGCAGTACTTC.

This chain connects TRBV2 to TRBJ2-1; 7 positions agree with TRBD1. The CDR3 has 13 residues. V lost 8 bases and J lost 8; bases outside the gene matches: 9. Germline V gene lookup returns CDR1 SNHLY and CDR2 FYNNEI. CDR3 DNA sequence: TGTGCCAGCCGGACAGGCCATGGGGATGAGCAGTTCTTC. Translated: CASRTGHGDEQFF.

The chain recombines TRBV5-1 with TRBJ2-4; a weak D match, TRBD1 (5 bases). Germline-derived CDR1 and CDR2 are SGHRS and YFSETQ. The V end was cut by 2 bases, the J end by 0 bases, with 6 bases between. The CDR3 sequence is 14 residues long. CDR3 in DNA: TGCGCCAGCAGCTTTGACAGAGCCAAAAACATTCAGTACTTC. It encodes CASSFDRAKNIQYF. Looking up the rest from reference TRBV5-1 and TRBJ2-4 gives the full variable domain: KAGVTQTPRYLIKTRGQQVTLSCSPISGHRSVSWYQQTPGQGLQFLFEYFSETQRNKGNFPGRFSGRQFSNSRSEMNVSTLELGDSALYLCASSFDRAKNIQYFGAGTRLSVL.

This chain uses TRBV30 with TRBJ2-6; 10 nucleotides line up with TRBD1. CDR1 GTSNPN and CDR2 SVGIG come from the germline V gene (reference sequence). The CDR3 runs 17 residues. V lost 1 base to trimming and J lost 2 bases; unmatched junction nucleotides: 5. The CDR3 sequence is CAWSGDRGETGANVLTF. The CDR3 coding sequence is TGTGCCTGGAGTGGGGACAGGGGAGAGACTGGGGCCAACGTCCTGACTTTC.

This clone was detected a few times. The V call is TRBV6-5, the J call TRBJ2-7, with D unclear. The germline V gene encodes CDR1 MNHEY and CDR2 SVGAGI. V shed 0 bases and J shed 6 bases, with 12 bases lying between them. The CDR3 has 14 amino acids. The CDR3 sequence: CASSYSTAGPEQYF. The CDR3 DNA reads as TGTGCCAGCAGTTACTCGACCGCTGGGCCCGAGCAGTACTTC.

This chain's CDR3 is CASTDIGSTGELFF. The CDR3 region has the DNA TGTGCCAGCACGGACATCGGGAGCACCGGGGAGCTGTTTTTT. The J gene is TRBJ2-2, the V gene TRBV19, with D possibly being TRBD2 (6 bases). CDR1 and CDR2 (germline): LNHDA, SQIVND (reference sequence). V shed 9 bases and J shed 4 bases, with 15 bases lying between them. The CDR3 spans 14 residues.